This T cell receptor (beta chain) was captured in a study of shared clonotypes between healthy human individuals. The CDR3 sequence is 18 residues long. V shed 4 bases and J 3 bases; nucleotides not matched to a gene: 16. Germline loops: CDR1 SGHVS, CDR2 FNYEAQ. CD45RO-negative cells were positively selected for CCR7, leaving out terminally differentiated effector memory CD45RA+ cells. As regards this clone: Its antigen is currently unknown.

General study findings and limits: Naive CD4 clonotypes overlapped across a handful of donors at 4.5% to 5.5%.

Genomic DNA belonging to each subset was distributed in equal measure over several immunoSEQ plates. The repertoire was sequenced with immunoSEQ multiplex PCR; TCRdb's copy has only in-frame clones and lacks some. Among roughly 2.1 million clones listed, 93% were seen once. The rearrangement joins TRBV7-6 to TRBJ2-7; the match to TRBD2 covers 9 bases. This TCR was sampled from a man aged 18 to 30 in good health. Some clones in this sample may be carry-over from other donors' samples. Sequenced material: naive CD8+ T cells from PBMCs. The CDR3, as DNA: TGTGCCAGCAGCTACCTGGGACTAGCATCAGTAGAGGGCTACGAGCAGTACTTC. It yields the protein CASSYLGLASVEGYEQYF.